A single T cell receptor beta chain is shown here with its context. There is no known antigen for this receptor. Base-call qualities are not available, and no considerably larger clone is one nucleotide away. The sample is drawn from a study of persistence of HIV-infected CD4 T cells (dated by TCRdb to 2020 to 2022). Context from the whole study: The study isolated CMV- and HIV-1 Gag-responding CD4+ T cells from ART-treated individuals to examine antigen-driven clonal expansion of HIV-1-infected cells. Participants had been on suppressive ART for a median of around eight years. Peripheral blood samples of up to roughly 200 mL were collected at multiple time points, except for a couple of participants, who underwent leukapheresis at a single time point. TCRbeta sequencing assessed the clonality of all cells in each sorted population, while proviral sequencing assessed the clonality of infected cells. In the cross-participant TCR cluster analysis, roughly 8 participants were included for CMV and 7 participants were included for Gag. On the study overall, not on this receptor specifically: Antigen-responding cells were enriched for degenerate expanded CDR3beta sequences, which suggests convergent selection of CD4+ responses to CMV and Gag. A correlation was observed between TCR oligoclonality and proviral oligoclonality within the same sorted populations. Bulk TCR analyses could not be restricted to the rare CMV-responding cells that actually carried HIV-1 proviruses. TCRbeta richness in CMV- and Gag-responding cells was significantly lower than in anti-CD3/anti-CD28-responding cells; CMV-responding cells had higher oligoclonality than CD3/CD28-stimulated and Gag-responding cells. Only a small number of individuals took part in the study, and only a limited range of antigens was tested.

The immunoSEQ hsTCRB assay version 4, run in survey mode, was used to sequence TCRbeta repertoires from genomic DNA. Genomic DNA was diluted to 7.5 to 10 ng/uL, and up to 1 ug per sample was used for TCRbeta sequencing. As for the authors' bioinformatics: Analysis of the TCRbeta data was done in ImmunoSeq Analyzer 3.0, and diversity was computed on productive nucleotide rearrangements. Using the Immunarch R package, lower-bound TCR diversity was estimated with the improved Chao index and clonality was estimated with the Gini coefficient. Nucleotide rearrangements that differed but encoded the same CDR3beta amino acid sequence were counted as separate clonotypes. Differential abundance analysis identified TCRbeta sequences significantly enriched in antigen-responding cells relative to anti-CD3/anti-CD28-activated cells. TCRs were clustered by predicted peptide-MHC specificity with GLIPH2, both within individual participants and across merged participant data sets. Entries here come from immuneACCESS through TCRdb and include only in-frame sequences with V and J called. Some clones fail to appear in such tables; in the studies checked, an unresolved V gene covers under half of the shortfall, and the cause of the remainder is unknown. From that table come the V and J calls and clone size; the DNA was used to work out D and trimming. The sample has about 48,000 clones on record, about four fifths of them singletons. Of the sample, about 3% is held by the ten largest clones.

In light of the paper, this sample's treatment or condition label describes: suppressive antiretroviral therapy. Lysates of CMV-infected fibroblasts were used at about 10 ug/mL for cell stimulation. Memory CD4+ T cells that did not respond, being CD40L-negative, CD69-negative and CD45RO-high, were sorted as memory populations depleted of antigen-responding cells. Participants were HIV-1-infected adults who started suppressive ART during chronic infection. Plasma HIV-1 RNA had been undetectable (below 50 copies/mL) in participants for at least 4 years. To be included, a participant needed positive CMV serology and a CD4+ T cell count above 400 cells/uL. Before stimulation, PBMCs were isolated using density centrifugation and depleted of CD8+ T cells. Stimulation of CD8-depleted PBMCs was carried out for more than 15 hours with anti-CD28/CD49d costimulation, CD40-blocking antibody and enfuvirtide, to prevent new infections. Cell sorting was done on a Beckman Coulter MoFlo Legacy or XDP sorter, and dead cells were excluded with propidium iodide. For samples with more than one million cells, genomic DNA was extracted with the QIAamp DNA Mini Kit, and for all other samples the Quick-DNA Microprep Kit was used.

V gives up 2 bases and J gives up 7 bases, and the segment between their germline ends measures 8 bases. The CDR3 goes from the cysteine to the phenylalanine over 12 residues. Just the 36-base CDR3 DNA is kept, in frame starting at base 1. Per the germline V gene (reference sequence), GTSNPN is the CDR1 and SVGIG is the CDR2. The specimen was CD4+ T cells sorted from PBMCs after roughly 17-hour stimulation, collected from a patient who received antiretroviral therapy. According to the study, the label for this sample's cell subset or site signals: CD40L-CD69- CD45RO-high memory CD4 T cells not responding to CMV lysate. The V and J genes are TRBV30 and TRBJ1-4, with the D gene not confidently named. The clonotype originates from an adult man with HIV who was CMV-seropositive. The CDR3 protein: CAWSLWGEKLFF. The nucleotide sequence is given as TGTGCCTGGAGTCTATGGGGTGAAAAACTGTTTTTT.